This T cell receptor (beta chain) originates from a study of naive and memory T cell subsets. With V trimmed by 5 bases and J by 4 bases, 11 bases remained unmatched. CDR3 length: 16 residues. Germline V CDR1 and CDR2: SGHVS, FQNEAQ. Both TRBC1 and TRBC2 were covered by a beta constant-region primer of two equimolar oligonucleotides. The ligated cDNA underwent four PCR rounds using SP2 and nested alpha and beta constant-region primers. TCRdb re-called the UMI-ligation and nested PCR reads through MiXCR, storing one row per CDR3 protein. Here the sample spans about 140,000 distinct CDR3 sequences, under 25% being singletons. About this clonotype: Antigen: not known.

Study-level points and caveats: A clonotype means one alpha or beta sequence, not an alpha/beta pair. Over 95% of naive TCR sequences appeared only once, unlike memory subsets. There was no ground truth to check naive and memory subset results. A few larger clonotypes appeared in naive repertoires, especially CD8, possibly memory cells re-expressing CD45RA.

Cells stained for CD3, CD4, CD8, CD45RA and CD27 were sorted into four subsets. Sequencing was carried out using naive CD8+ T cells from blood. V usage is TRBV7-8 and J usage is TRBJ2-7, with TRBD2 matching over 10 bases. The receptor comes from a human donor in good health. CDR3 DNA sequence: TGTGCCAGCAGCGGAGGGGGGTCTAGCGGGAGATACGAGCAGTACTTC. Amino acids: CASSGGGSSGRYEQYF.